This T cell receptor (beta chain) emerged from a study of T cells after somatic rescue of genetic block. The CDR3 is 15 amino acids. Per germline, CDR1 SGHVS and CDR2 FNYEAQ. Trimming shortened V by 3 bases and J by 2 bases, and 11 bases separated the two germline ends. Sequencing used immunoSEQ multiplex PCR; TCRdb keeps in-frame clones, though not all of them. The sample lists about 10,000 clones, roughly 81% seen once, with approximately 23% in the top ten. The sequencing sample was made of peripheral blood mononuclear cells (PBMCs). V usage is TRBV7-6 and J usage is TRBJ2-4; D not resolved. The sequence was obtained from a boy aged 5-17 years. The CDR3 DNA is TGTGCCAGCAGCTTCGGGTGGCGTTCCAAAAACATTCAGTACTTC. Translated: CASSFGWRSKNIQYF.